This entry lists 3 T cell receptor beta chains sequenced from one sample in a study of monozygotic twins with inflammatory bowel disease. TCRdb processed the 5' RACE reads again and assigns one entry to each CDR3 protein, with no DNA. Recorded here are roughly 170,000 distinct CDR3 sequences; the top ten clones represent 7.4%. Sequencing used blood. The receptors were gathered from a human donor with ulcerative colitis or Crohn's disease, or a healthy co-twin of an affected twin (not recorded which).

CDR3 residues: CASRVRDIAPNEQFF. This rearrangement joins TRBV5-5 to TRBJ2-1; TCRdb's D call of TRBD1 is untestable without DNA. This CDR3 contains 15 residues. The germline V gene encodes CDR1 SGHKS and CDR2 YYEKEE (reference sequence).

The V gene is TRBV30, the J gene TRBJ2-4. CDR3 size: 12 residues. Looked up from germline, CDR1 is GTSNPN and CDR2 is SVGIG (reference sequence). CDR3 amino acids: CAWLGSGNIQYF.

J is TRBJ2-5 and V is TRBV10-3. This CDR3 contains 13 residues. CDR1 is ENHRY, CDR2 SYGVKD, per germline. CDR3 in amino acids: CAIRSGSQETQYF.